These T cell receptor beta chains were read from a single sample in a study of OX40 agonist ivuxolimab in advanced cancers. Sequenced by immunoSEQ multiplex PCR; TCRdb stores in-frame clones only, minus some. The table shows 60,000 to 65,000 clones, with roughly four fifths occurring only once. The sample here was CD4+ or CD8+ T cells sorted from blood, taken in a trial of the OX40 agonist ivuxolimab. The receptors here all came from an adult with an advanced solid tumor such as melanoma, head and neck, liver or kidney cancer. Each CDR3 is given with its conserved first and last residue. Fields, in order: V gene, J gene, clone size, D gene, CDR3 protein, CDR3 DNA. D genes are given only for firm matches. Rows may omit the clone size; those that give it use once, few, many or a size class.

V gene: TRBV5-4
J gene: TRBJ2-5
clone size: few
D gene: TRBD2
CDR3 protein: CASSLEGAGGETQYF
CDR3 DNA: TGTGCCAGCAGCTTGGAGGGCGCGGGAGGAGAGACCCAGTACTTC

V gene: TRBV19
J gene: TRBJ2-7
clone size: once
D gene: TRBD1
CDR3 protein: CASSITGTGWLEQYF
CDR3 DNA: TGTGCCAGTAGTATCACCGGGACAGGGTGGCTCGAGCAGTACTTC

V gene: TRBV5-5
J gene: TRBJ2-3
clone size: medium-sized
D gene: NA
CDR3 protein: CASSSETSTDTQYF
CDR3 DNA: TGTGCCAGCAGCAGCGAAACTAGCACAGATACGCAGTATTTT

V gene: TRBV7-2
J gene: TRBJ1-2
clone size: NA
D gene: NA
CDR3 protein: CASSPPLESYTF
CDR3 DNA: TGTGCCAGCAGCCCCCCTCTGGAGAGCTACACCTTC

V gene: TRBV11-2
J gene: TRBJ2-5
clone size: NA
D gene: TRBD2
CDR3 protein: CASSPVLAAQETQYF
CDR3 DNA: TGTGCCAGCAGCCCCGTACTAGCGGCCCAAGAGACCCAGTACTTC

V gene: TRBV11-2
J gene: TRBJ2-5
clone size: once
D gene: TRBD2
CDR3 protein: CASSLGIAGYQETQYF
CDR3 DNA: TGTGCCAGCAGCTTAGGAATAGCGGGATACCAAGAGACCCAGTACTTC

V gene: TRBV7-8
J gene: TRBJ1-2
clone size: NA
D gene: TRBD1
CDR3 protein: CASSSKDRVTEGYTF
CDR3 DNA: TGTGCCAGCAGCTCAAAGGACAGGGTGACGGAAGGCTACACCTTC

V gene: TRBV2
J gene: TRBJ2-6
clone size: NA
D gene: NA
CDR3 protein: CASSVVSGANVLTF
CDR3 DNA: TGTGCCAGCAGTGTTGTCTCTGGGGCCAACGTCCTGACTTTC

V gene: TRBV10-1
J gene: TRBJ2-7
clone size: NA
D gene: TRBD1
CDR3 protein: CASSSGQGYEQYF
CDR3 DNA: TGCGCCAGCAGTAGCGGACAGGGCTACGAGCAGTACTTC

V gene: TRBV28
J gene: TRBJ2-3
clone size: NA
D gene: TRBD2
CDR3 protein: CASTPAGTTTSTDTQYF
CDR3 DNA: TGTGCCAGCACGCCAGCGGGGACCACCACTAGCACAGATACGCAGTATTTT

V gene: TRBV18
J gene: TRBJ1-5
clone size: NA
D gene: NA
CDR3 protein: CASSKVAGSNQPQHF
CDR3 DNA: TGTGCCAGCTCAAAAGTTGCAGGTAGCAATCAGCCCCAGCATTTT

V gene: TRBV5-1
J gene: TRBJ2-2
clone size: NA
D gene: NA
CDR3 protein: CASSGNKGTSGVTGELFF
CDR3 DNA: TGCGCCAGCAGCGGAAACAAGGGCACCTCAGGGGTTACCGGGGAGCTGTTTTTT

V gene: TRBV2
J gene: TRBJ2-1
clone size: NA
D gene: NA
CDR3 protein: CASSDDDKGFF
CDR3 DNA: TGTGCCAGCAGTGATGATGACAAAGGTTTCTTC

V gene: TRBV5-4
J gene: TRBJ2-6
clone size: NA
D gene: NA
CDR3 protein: CASRKQGPGANVLTF
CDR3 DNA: TGTGCCAGCAGGAAACAGGGACCTGGGGCCAACGTCCTGACTTTC

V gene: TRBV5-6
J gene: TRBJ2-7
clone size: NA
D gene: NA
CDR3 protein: CASGRRGARGEQYF
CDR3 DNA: TGTGCCAGCGGCAGACGGGGGGCGCGGGGCGAGCAGTACTTC

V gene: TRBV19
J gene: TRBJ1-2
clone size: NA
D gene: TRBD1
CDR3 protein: CASSTTGTLYGYTF
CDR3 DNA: TGTGCCAGTAGTACGACAGGGACTCTCTATGGCTACACCTTC

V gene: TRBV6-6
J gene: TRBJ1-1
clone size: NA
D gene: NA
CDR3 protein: CASRHVGPEAFF
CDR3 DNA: TGTGCCAGCAGACACGTGGGACCCGAAGCTTTCTTT

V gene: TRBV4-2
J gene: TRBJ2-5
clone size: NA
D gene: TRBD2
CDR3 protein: CASSQGSGGAEETQYF
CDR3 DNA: TGTGCCAGCAGCCAAGGTAGCGGGGGGGCGGAGGAGACCCAGTACTTC

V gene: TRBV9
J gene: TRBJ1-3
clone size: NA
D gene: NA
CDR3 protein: CASSADRLRNTIYF
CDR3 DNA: TGTGCCAGCAGCGCAGACAGGCTGAGGAACACCATATATTTT

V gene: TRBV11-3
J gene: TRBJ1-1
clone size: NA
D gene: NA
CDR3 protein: CASSLGRGSDTEAFF
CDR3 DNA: TGTGCCAGCAGCTTAGGGAGGGGATCCGACACTGAAGCTTTCTTT